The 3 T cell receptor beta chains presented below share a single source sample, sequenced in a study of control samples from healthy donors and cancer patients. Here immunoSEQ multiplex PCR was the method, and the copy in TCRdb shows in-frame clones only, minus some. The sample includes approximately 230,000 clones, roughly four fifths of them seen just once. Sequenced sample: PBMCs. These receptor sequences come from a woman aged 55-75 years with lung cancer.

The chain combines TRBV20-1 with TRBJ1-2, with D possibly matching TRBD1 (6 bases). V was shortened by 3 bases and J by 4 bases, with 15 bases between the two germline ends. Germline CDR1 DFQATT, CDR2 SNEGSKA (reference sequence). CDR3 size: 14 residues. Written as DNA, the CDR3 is TGCAGTGCTAGTTCTCGGCAGGGGTTCTATGGCTACACCTTC. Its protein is CSASSRQGFYGYTF.

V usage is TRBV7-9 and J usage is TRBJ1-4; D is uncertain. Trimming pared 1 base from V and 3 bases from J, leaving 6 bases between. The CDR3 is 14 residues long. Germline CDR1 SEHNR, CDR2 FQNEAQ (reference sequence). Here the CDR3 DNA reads TGTGCCAGCAGCTTAGGGCAGTCTAATGAAAAACTGTTTTTT. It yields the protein CASSLGQSNEKLFF.

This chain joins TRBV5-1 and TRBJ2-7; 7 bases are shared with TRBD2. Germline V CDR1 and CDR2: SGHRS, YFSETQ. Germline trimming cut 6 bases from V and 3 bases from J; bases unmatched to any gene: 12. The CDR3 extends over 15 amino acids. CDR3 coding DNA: TGCGCCAGCACCCCGGGGGGTACTAGCCGCTACGAGCAGTACTTC. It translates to CASTPGGTSRYEQYF.